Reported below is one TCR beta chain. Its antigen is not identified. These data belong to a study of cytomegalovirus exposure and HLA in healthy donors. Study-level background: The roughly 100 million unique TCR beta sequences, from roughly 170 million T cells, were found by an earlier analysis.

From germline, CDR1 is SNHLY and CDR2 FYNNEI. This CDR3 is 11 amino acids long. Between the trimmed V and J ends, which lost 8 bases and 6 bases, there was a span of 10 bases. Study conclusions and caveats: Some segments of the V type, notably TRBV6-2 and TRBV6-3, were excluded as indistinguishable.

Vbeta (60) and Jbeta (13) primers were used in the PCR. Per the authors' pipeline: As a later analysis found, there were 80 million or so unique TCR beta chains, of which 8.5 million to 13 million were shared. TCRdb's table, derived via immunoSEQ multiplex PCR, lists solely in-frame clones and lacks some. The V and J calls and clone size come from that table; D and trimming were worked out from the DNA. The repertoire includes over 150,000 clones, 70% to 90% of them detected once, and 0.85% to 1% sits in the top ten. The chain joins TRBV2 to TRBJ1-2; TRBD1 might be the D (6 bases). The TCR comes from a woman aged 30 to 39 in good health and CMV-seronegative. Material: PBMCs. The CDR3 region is CASWGLHGYTF. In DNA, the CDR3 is TGTGCCAGCTGGGGGCTCCATGGCTACACCTTC.